The clone carrying this T cell receptor beta chain showed up just a few times. The data were taken from a study of T cells in Graves' hyperthyroidism and ophthalmopathy. Amplified regions were TCR beta CDR3 sequences from RNA transcripts. During a first-round RT-PCR of the TCR CDR3, the HTBI primer set was used. TCRdb ran MiXCR on the multiplex PCR reads and lists one entry per CDR3 protein. The sample includes fewer than 450,000 distinct CDR3 sequences, 13% to 15% of them seen just once. V lost 0 bases, J lost 3 bases, and 7 bases stayed unmatched. CDR1 and CDR2 (germline): SGHDN, FVKESK. The CDR3 covers 17 residues. Duration under 3 months, a NOSPECS grade of at least 4, and a Clinical Activity Score of at least 3 characterized the ophthalmopathy patients. Every diagnosis used clinical symptoms, serum thyroxine and TRAb, thyroid ultrasound and orbital computed tomography.

What was sequenced was blood. The chain uses TRBV14 and TRBJ2-4, with 8 positions matching TRBD2. This clonotype originated in a woman aged 55-75 years with Graves' ophthalmopathy. CDR3 coding DNA: TGTGCCAGCAGCCAAGATCCCACGGGAGGGGACAAAAACATTCAGTACTTC. As protein: CASSQDPTGGDKNIQYF.